Given below is one T cell receptor beta chain in context. This entry comes from a study of glioma-infiltrating T cells after dendritic cell vaccination. The data were produced by immunoSEQ multiplex PCR, yet TCRdb's version contains in-frame clones alone and is incomplete. The sample records around 58,000 clones, 75% to 90% being singletons. The CDR3 loop spans 18 amino acids. The germline V gene encodes CDR1 SGHTA and CDR2 FQGNSA. V was clipped by 5 bases and J by 4 bases, with 23 bases between them. The clonotype was recovered from a human donor with glioblastoma. The source was blood, collected before dendritic cell vaccination. This chain connects TRBV7-2 to TRBJ1-4, with D perhaps matching TRBD1 (6 bases). The CDR3, as DNA: TGTGCCAGCAGCAAATTCTCCTCTGGACAGCGCCTTAATGAAAAACTGTTTTTT. Translated, it gives CASSKFSSGQRLNEKLFF.